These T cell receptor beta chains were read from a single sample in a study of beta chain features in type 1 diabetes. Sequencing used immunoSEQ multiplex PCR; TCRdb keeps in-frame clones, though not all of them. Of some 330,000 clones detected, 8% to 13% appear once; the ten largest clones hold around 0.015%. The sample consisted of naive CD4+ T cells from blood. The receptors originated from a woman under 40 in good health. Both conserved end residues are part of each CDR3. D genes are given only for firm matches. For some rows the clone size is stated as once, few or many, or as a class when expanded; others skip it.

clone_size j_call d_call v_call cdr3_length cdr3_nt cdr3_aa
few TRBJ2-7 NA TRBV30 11 TGTGCCTGGTCAGGGTCCTACGAGCAGTACTTC CAWSGSYEQYF
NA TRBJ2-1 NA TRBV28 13 TGTGCCAGCAGTTCCGGGAGATACAATGAGCAGTTCTTC CASSSGRYNEQFF
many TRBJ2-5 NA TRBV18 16 TGTGCCAGCTCACCACCGCAGGGGACCTGGGCAGAGACCCAGTACTTC CASSPPQGTWAETQYF
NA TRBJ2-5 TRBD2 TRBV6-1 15 TGTGCCAGCAGCTCCGGGACTACCCTACAAGAGACCCAGTACTTC CASSSGTTLQETQYF
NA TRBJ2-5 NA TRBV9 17 TGTGCCAGCAGCGTGGGAGGATGGCAGGGTCTAGGAGAGACCCAGTACTTC CASSVGGWQGLGETQYF
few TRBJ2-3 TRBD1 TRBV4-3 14 TGCGCCAGCAAAAAACAGGGGGCGACAGATACGCAGTATTTT CASKKQGATDTQYF
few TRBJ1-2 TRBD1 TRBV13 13 TGTGCCAGCAGCTTATCAGGGGGCTATGGCTACACCTTC CASSLSGGYGYTF
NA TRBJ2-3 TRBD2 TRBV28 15 TGTGCCAGCAGTCCTTCTAGCGGGCCCACAGATACGCAGTATTTT CASSPSSGPTDTQYF
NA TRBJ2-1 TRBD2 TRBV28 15 TGTGCCAGCAGTTTAAGTTCTAGCGGGTACAATGAGCAGTTCTTC CASSLSSSGYNEQFF
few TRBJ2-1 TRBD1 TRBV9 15 TGTGCCAGCAGCCAAACCGGGACAGGGGTCAATGAGCAGTTCTTC CASSQTGTGVNEQFF
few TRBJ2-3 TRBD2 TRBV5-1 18 TGCGCCAGCAGCTTTACCGGGACTAGCGGGGTCCGCACAGATACGCAGTATTTT CASSFTGTSGVRTDTQYF
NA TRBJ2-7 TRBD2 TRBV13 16 TGTGCCAGCAGCTTAGGCCCTAGCGGAGGGTCCTACGAGCAGTACTTC CASSLGPSGGSYEQYF
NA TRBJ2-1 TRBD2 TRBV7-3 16 TGTGCCAGCAGCCCTACTAGCGGTAGCTCCTACAATGAGCAGTTCTTC CASSPTSGSSYNEQFF
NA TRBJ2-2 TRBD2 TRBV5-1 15 TGCGCCAGCAAGCGGGAGGTTGCGAACACCGGGGAGCTGTTTTTT CASKREVANTGELFF
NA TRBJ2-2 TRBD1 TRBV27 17 TGTGCCAGCAGTTTATTGGGCAGGGGGCAAAACACCGGGGAGCTGTTTTTT CASSLLGRGQNTGELFF
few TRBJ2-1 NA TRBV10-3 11 TGTGCCATCAGCGAGCGGGATGAGCAGTTCTTC CAISERDEQFF
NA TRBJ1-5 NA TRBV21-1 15 TGTGCCAGCAGCAAAGCCACCGGGGGGGGTCAGCCCCAGCATTTT CASSKATGGGQPQHF
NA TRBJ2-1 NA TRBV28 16 TGTGCCAGCAGTTTATATCACGGTAGACCGGGTCCGCCTAAGTTCTTC CASSLYHGRPGPPKFF
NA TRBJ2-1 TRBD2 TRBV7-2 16 TGTGCCAGCAGCCTAAAACTAGCGGGAAGTTACAATGAGCAGTTCTTC CASSLKLAGSYNEQFF
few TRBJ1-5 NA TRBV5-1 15 TGCGCCAGCAGCTTGGTGGCAGGGGGCAATCAGCCCCAGCATTTT CASSLVAGGNQPQHF
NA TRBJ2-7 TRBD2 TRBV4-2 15 TGTGCCAGCAGCCAAGAGACTAGCGGGATGTACGAGCAGTACTTC CASSQETSGMYEQYF
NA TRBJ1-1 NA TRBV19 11 TGTGCCAGTAGGTCGGAGACTGAAGCTTTCTTT CASRSETEAFF
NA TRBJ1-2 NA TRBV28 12 TGTGCCAGCAGTGTGACAGATTATGGCTACACCTTC CASSVTDYGYTF
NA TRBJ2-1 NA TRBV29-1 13 TGCAGCGTTGAAAGACTAATCAGCGATGAGCAGTTCTTC CSVERLISDEQFF
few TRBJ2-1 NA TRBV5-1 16 TGCGCCAGCAGCGCCCTGGTGGTCAGCTCCTACAATGAGCAGTTCTTC CASSALVVSSYNEQFF
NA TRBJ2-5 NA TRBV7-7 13 TGTGCTAGCAGCCGACTGGAGCGAGAGACCCAGTACTTC CASSRLERETQYF
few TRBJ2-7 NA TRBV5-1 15 TGCGCCAGCAGCTTCGAAAACAGGGCTACCTACGAGCAGTACTTC CASSFENRATYEQYF
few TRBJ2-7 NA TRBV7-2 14 TGTGCCAGCAGCGCCAGGGTCGACTCCTACGAGCAGTACTTC CASSARVDSYEQYF
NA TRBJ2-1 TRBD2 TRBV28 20 TGTGCCAGCAGTTTATTGGGGCGGGGTAGCGGGAGTAGGTTTTACAATGAGCAGTTCTTC CASSLLGRGSGSRFYNEQFF
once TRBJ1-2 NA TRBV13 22 TGTGCCAGCAGCCGGACGATGTGGGGTAATACCTCGGGAGAAACATCCTTCAATGGCTACACCTTC CASSRTMWGNTSGETSFNGYTF
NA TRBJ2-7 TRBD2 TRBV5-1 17 TGCGCCAGCAGCTTCCTCAGCGGACTAGCGGGAGGCTACGAGCAGTACTTC CASSFLSGLAGGYEQYF
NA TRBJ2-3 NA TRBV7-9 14 TGTGCCAGCGGCGGGGACAGAACCACAGATACGCAGTATTTT CASGGDRTTDTQYF
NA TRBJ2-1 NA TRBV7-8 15 TGTGCCAGCAGCCCGACCGGGGGACTTATCAATGAGCAGTTCTTC CASSPTGGLINEQFF
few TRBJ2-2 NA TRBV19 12 TGTGCCAGTAGTGTTTCAACCGGGGAGCTGTTTTTT CASSVSTGELFF
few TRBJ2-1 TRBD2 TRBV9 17 TGTGCCAGCAGCGCGTCACTAGCGGGAGACCACGTTAATGAGCAGTTCTTC CASSASLAGDHVNEQFF
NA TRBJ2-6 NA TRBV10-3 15 TGTGCCATCAGACCCGGGGACTCTGGGGCCAACGTCCTGACTTTC CAIRPGDSGANVLTF
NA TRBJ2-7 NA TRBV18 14 TGTGCCAGCTCACCAAGAGGACAGACCTACGAGCAGTACTTC CASSPRGQTYEQYF
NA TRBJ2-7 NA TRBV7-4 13 TGTGCCAGCTATATGGTCAGCTCCTACGAGCAGTACTTC CASYMVSSYEQYF
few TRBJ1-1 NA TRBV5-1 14 TGCGCCAGCAGCTTGGCCGGGGGAGACACTGAAGCTTTCTTT CASSLAGGDTEAFF
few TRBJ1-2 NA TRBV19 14 NA CASSATFGVAVGAF
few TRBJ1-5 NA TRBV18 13 TGTGCCAGCTCACCGACAGACGACCAGCCCCAGCATTTT CASSPTDDQPQHF
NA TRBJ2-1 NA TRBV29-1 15 TGCAGCGTTATAAAGGGGAAAAGCTCCTACAATGAGCAGTTCTTC CSVIKGKSSYNEQFF
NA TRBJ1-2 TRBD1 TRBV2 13 TGTGCCAGCAGCGGGACAGCCAACTATGGCTACACCTTC CASSGTANYGYTF
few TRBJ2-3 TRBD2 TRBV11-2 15 TGTGCCAGCAGCTCACTAGCGGCAGGCACAGATACGCAGTATTTT CASSSLAAGTDTQYF
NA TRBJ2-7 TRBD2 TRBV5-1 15 TGCGCCAGCAGCCCCGGGGAGGGGCCCTCCTACGAGCAGTACTTC CASSPGEGPSYEQYF
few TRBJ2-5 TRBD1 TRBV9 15 TGTGCCAGCAGCCCCCGGGGGACAGGGGTGGAGACCCAGTACTTC CASSPRGTGVETQYF
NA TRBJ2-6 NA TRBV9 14 TGTGCCAGCAGGGACAACTCTGGGGCCAACGTCCTGACTTTC CASRDNSGANVLTF
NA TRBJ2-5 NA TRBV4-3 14 TGCGCCAGCAGCCAAGGTGGTAGCGGTGAGACCCAGTACTTC CASSQGGSGETQYF
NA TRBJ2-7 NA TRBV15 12 TGTGCCACCAGTAGCGGCCCCTACGAGCAGTACTTC CATSSGPYEQYF
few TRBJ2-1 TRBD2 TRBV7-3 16 TGTGCCAGCAGCCCATCTAGCGGGAGGTCCAACAATGAGCAGTTCTTC CASSPSSGRSNNEQFF
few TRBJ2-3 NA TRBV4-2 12 TGTGCCAGCAGCCCATCGGGAGATACGCAGTATTTT CASSPSGDTQYF
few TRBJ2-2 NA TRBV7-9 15 TGTGCCAGCAACCCATCGGAGGTGGGGACCGGGGAGCTGTTTTTT CASNPSEVGTGELFF
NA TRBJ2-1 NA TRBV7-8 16 TGTGCCAGCAGCCCCGGTGGCGGGCTACACTACAATGAGCAGTTCTTC CASSPGGGLHYNEQFF
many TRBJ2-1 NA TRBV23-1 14 TGCGCCAGCAGTCAATCGAGGCAGGGCGATGAGCAGTTCTTC CASSQSRQGDEQFF
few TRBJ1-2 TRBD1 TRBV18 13 TGTGCCAGCTCACCAGGACAGGCCTATGGCTACACCTTC CASSPGQAYGYTF